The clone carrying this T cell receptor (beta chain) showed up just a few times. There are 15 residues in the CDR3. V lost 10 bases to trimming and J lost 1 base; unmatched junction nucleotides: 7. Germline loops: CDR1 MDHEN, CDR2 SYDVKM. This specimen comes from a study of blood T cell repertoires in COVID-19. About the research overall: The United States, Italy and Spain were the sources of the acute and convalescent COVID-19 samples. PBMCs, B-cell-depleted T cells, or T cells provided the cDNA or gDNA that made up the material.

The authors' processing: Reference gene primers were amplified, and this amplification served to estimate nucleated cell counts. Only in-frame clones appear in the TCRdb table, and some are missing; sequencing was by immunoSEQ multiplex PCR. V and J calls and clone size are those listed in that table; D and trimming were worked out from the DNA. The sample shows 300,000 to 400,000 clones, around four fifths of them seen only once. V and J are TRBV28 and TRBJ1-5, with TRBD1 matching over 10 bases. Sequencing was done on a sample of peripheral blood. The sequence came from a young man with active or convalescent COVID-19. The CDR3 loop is CAILDRGLSNQPQHF. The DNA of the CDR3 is TGTGCCATCTTGGACAGGGGGTTGAGCAATCAGCCCCAGCATTTT.